This T cell receptor (beta chain) was found in a study of blood T cell dynamics during melanoma immunotherapy. Study-wide context: Patients with metastatic melanoma got pembrolizumab or nivolumab-ipilimumab as first-line care. Study outcomes and limitations: PBMC repertoires of eventual disease-control patients split at W3 into clonality or diversity gains.

Germline V gene data show CDR1 as MGHRA and CDR2 as YSYEKL. This CDR3 is 15 amino acids long. The V end lost 0 bases, the J end lost 7 bases, and 15 bases lay between the germline ends. Clones were read by immunoSEQ multiplex PCR, and TCRdb kept only the in-frame ones, dropping some. The sample gives fewer than 16,000 clones, about 85% of which show up once; approximately 4.2% is in the top ten. Details on this clone: No antigen is known for it.

The time point is: pre-treatment baseline. Samples come from before therapy and from week 3 after the first blockade cycle. At 12 weeks after first infusion, RECIST 1.1 defined response for most patients. This chain connects TRBV4-1 to TRBJ1-2, with D perhaps matching TRBD1 (6 bases). This clonotype originated in a human donor with melanoma. The source material was blood, sampled from a patient treated with checkpoint blockade. The CDR3 region has the DNA TGCGCCAGCAGCCAAGATGTGGGCAGGGGTGGTGGCTACACCTTC. As protein: CASSQDVGRGGGYTF.